Listed below are T cell receptor beta chains from one sample, sequenced in a study of early T cells in non-severe SARS-CoV-2 infection. MiXCR, run by TCRdb on the 5' RACE reads, gives a single entry per CDR3 protein. The sample gives roughly 53,000 distinct CDR3 sequences, around 8.5% of which show up once; roughly 20% is in the top ten. Sequenced: whole blood. These receptors came from an adult who was a healthcare worker with PCR-confirmed SARS-CoV-2 infection or an uninfected control (not recorded which). Each CDR3 is given with its conserved first and last residue. A D gene is named only where the DNA matches it firmly. Size values are once, few and many counts, or a class for expanded clones, and some rows have none.

d_call	v_call	j_call	clone_size	cdr3_nt	cdr3_aa
NA	TRBV3-1	TRBJ2-7	few	TGTGCCAGCAGCGGGGGGGCCTTCTACGAGCAGTACTTC	CASSGGAFYEQYF
NA	TRBV5-5	TRBJ2-1	few	TGTGCCAGCAGCTTTGGGGATGAGCAGTTCTTC	CASSFGDEQFF
TRBD2	TRBV5-1	TRBJ2-3	many	TGCGCCAGCAGCCAGACTAGCCAGTCCACAGATACGCAGTATTTT	CASSQTSQSTDTQYF
TRBD1	TRBV11-2	TRBJ2-4	few	TGTGCCAGCAGCTCCCCGGGACAGTCGCGTTCGAACATTCAGTACTTC	CASSSPGQSRSNIQYF
NA	TRBV12-3/TRBV12-4	TRBJ2-2	many	TGTGCCAGCAGTTCACAGGGCTCGGTCACCGGGGAGCTGTTTTTT	CASSSQGSVTGELFF
TRBD1	TRBV5-1	TRBJ2-5	NA	TGCGCCAGCAGCTTCCCTGGACAGGGTGAGACCCAGTACTTC	CASSFPGQGETQYF
TRBD1	TRBV30	TRBJ1-4	NA	TGTGCCTGGAGTGTAGGACAGGGTGGGGAAAAACTGTTTTTT	CAWSVGQGGEKLFF
TRBD1	TRBV4-1	TRBJ2-7	many	TGCGCCAGCAGCCAAGGAGGCCCTGACAGGGGGAGGGACGAGCAGTACTTC	CASSQGGPDRGRDEQYF
TRBD1	TRBV29-1	TRBJ2-7	NA	TGCAGCGGGGGACAGGGGAGCTCCTACGAGCAGTACTTC	CSGGQGSSYEQYF
TRBD2	TRBV6-1	TRBJ2-1	many	TGTGCCCTCGACCGGGGGGGGAATGAGCAGTTCTTC	CALDRGGNEQFF
NA	TRBV5-4	TRBJ1-2	NA	TGTGCCAGCAGCTTGATGAGGGGTGCTAACTATGGCTACACCTTC	CASSLMRGANYGYTF
NA	TRBV18	TRBJ1-2	NA	TGTGCCAGCTCACCGAAGGGAGGGCATGGCTACACCTTC	CASSPKGGHGYTF
NA	TRBV4-1	TRBJ2-2	NA	TGCGCCAGCAGCCAACTCAGAGTTTCCGGGGAGCTGTTTTTT	CASSQLRVSGELFF
NA	TRBV10-1	TRBJ1-6	many	TGCGCCAGCAGCAGATCCGTGAATTCACCCCTCCACTTT	CASSRSVNSPLHF
NA	TRBV3-1	TRBJ1-1	NA	TGTGCCAGCAGCCAAATCCCGGGGGGGCTCCTCAACACTGAAGCTTTCTTT	CASSQIPGGLLNTEAFF
TRBD1	TRBV10-3	TRBJ2-1	NA	TGTGCCATCGAGACAGGGGACCACAATGAGCAGTTCTTC	CAIETGDHNEQFF
NA	TRBV25-1	TRBJ1-4	NA	TGTGCCAGCAGTGAATATAAAGGGGCTAATGAAAAACTGTTTTTT	CASSEYKGANEKLFF
NA	TRBV27	TRBJ2-3	few	TGTGCCAGCAGAGAATCAGATACGCAGTATTTT	CASRESDTQYF
NA	TRBV2	TRBJ2-7	few	TGTGCCAGCAGGGTAGCGGTGGCGAGGGAGCAGTACTTC	CASRVAVAREQYF
TRBD1	TRBV5-1	TRBJ2-3	few	TGCGCCAGCAGCTTGTCGAAGGGGGCGGCAGATACGCAGTATTTT	CASSLSKGAADTQYF
NA	TRBV12-3/TRBV12-4	TRBJ2-1	NA	TGTGCCAGCAGTTTTAGTACAGGGCGGAATGAGCAGTTCTTC	CASSFSTGRNEQFF
TRBD2	TRBV24-1	TRBJ2-3	few	TGTGCCCCCCGGAGGACTAGCTGGGGAGATACGCAGTATTTT	CAPRRTSWGDTQYF
TRBD2	TRBV4-1	TRBJ2-3	few	TGCGCCAGCAGCCGCTTAACTAGCGGGATAGATACGCAGTATTTT	CASSRLTSGIDTQYF
NA	TRBV2	TRBJ2-1	NA	TGTGCCAGCAGCGCTAGCAATGAGCAGTTCTTC	CASSASNEQFF
NA	TRBV7-2	TRBJ2-3	few	TGTGCCAGCAGCTGGACTGGGGCGGATACGCAGTATTTT	CASSWTGADTQYF
NA	TRBV11-2	TRBJ2-3	few	TGTGCCAGCAGCTCCCGACCCCTTGAGGGCACAGATACGCAGTATTTT	CASSSRPLEGTDTQYF
NA	TRBV3-1	TRBJ1-2	few	TGTGCCAGCAGCCAGTCCAGGGTGGATGGCTACACCTTC	CASSQSRVDGYTF
NA	TRBV10-1	TRBJ1-1	many	TGCGCCAGCAGTGCCGGCAGCCTGAGGAACACTGAAGCTTTCTTT	CASSAGSLRNTEAFF
NA	TRBV3-1	TRBJ2-2	few	TGTGCCAGCAGCCTGGAGAGGAACACCGGGGAGCTGTTTTTT	CASSLERNTGELFF
TRBD1	TRBV10-1	TRBJ1-1	NA	TGCGCCAGCAGCCCCGGACAGGGCTTCGAAGCTTTCTTT	CASSPGQGFEAFF
NA	TRBV6-5	TRBJ2-4	NA	NA	CASSSSGLEYF
NA	TRBV12-3/TRBV12-4	TRBJ1-1	NA	TGTGCCAGCAGTCCCCGGGACACCCGTGAAGCTTTCTTT	CASSPRDTREAFF
NA	TRBV9	TRBJ2-2	few	TGTGCCAGCAGCGCCGACAGCACCGGGGAGCTGTTTTTT	CASSADSTGELFF
NA	TRBV25-1	TRBJ1-2	many	TGTGCCAGCAGAAAAGGCTACACCTTC	CASRKGYTF
NA	TRBV18	TRBJ1-6	many	TGTGCCAGCTCACCGGCCGGGGGTGAATCACCCCTCCACTTT	CASSPAGGESPLHF
NA	TRBV4-1	TRBJ2-3	many	TGCGCCAGCAGCCAAGAGCGATTGAGGGGCGCGAGCACAGATACGCAGTATTTT	CASSQERLRGASTDTQYF
NA	TRBV6-1	TRBJ1-2	NA	TGTGCCAGCACCCCTTTTGACTATGGCTACACCTTC	CASTPFDYGYTF
NA	TRBV10-3	TRBJ2-2	NA	TGTGCCATCAGTGACAGCCTAAGAGTGAACACCGGGGAGCTGTTTTTT	CAISDSLRVNTGELFF
NA	TRBV6-4	TRBJ2-1	many	TGTGCCAGCAGTGACCAGGGGGGCAATGAGCAGTTCTTC	CASSDQGGNEQFF
TRBD1	TRBV7-3	TRBJ1-1	NA	TGTGCCAGCAGCTCCGGGACAGGGTCCGCTGCTTTCTTT	CASSSGTGSAAFF
TRBD1	TRBV2	TRBJ1-1	NA	TGTGCCAGCAGTGAAATGGGACAGGGAGGCACTGAAGCTTTCTTT	CASSEMGQGGTEAFF
NA	TRBV7-8	TRBJ2-1	many	TGTGCCAGCAGCTTAGTTCTAGCGATTTCTATAAATGAGCAGTTCTTC	CASSLVLAISINEQFF
TRBD2	TRBV3-1	TRBJ2-3	NA	TGTGCCAGCAGCCAAGAAACCACTAGCGGGGGGGCGGAGGGATTTACGCAGTATTTT	CASSQETTSGGAEGFTQYF
TRBD1	TRBV30	TRBJ2-6	few	TGTGCCTTGGACAGGGGGAGTGGGGCCAACGTCCTGACTTTC	CALDRGSGANVLTF
TRBD2	TRBV9	TRBJ2-1	NA	TGTGCCAGCAGCGTAGTTTCCACCGGGAGGTACGATGAGCAGTTCTTC	CASSVVSTGRYDEQFF
NA	TRBV12-3/TRBV12-4	TRBJ1-5	NA	TGTGCCAGCAAGAAGGCCGAGGGGCGACAGCCCCAGCATTTT	CASKKAEGRQPQHF
NA	TRBV7-9	TRBJ1-1	few	TGCGTCCGAGGGGTAAAGACTGAAGCTTTCTTT	CVRGVKTEAFF
NA	TRBV7-3	TRBJ2-3	many	TGTGCCAGCAGCCTCGACAGGTTTACGCAGTATTTT	CASSLDRFTQYF
NA	TRBV10-3	TRBJ1-3	many	TGTGCCATCAGTGAGTCCCAGGGGATCCGAGACACCATATATTTT	CAISESQGIRDTIYF
NA	TRBV18	TRBJ1-4	many	TGTGCCAGCTCACGCAGGGGAGGGAGTCTCGAAAAACTGTTTTTT	CASSRRGGSLEKLFF
TRBD2	TRBV5-1	TRBJ2-1	many	TGCGCCAGCAGCGCGCTAGCGGGCGTCTACAATGAGCAGTTCTTC	CASSALAGVYNEQFF
NA	TRBV7-2	TRBJ2-1	few	TGTGCCAGCCTGTCGATGGGCTCGAATGAGCAGTTCTTC	CASLSMGSNEQFF
NA	TRBV18	TRBJ2-6	NA	TGTGCCAGCTCCCGACCGGGAACTGGGGCCAACGTCCTGACTTTC	CASSRPGTGANVLTF